This T cell receptor (beta chain) emerged from a study of PD-1 blockade in classical Hodgkin lymphoma (TCRdb year 2020). With regard to the full study: Nivolumab dosing was 3 mg/kg intravenously every 2 weeks, continuing until either disease progression or unacceptable toxicity. To define a peripheral blood immune signature of response to PD-1 blockade in classical Hodgkin lymphoma, the study combined TCR beta sequencing with CyTOF. General study outcomes and caveats: By C4D1, a significant rise was seen in CD4+ TCR diversity but not in CD8+ TCR diversity (p=0.0027 vs p=0.16), and the rise was most apparent among complete responders (p=0.02). Among trial patients, those achieving complete response had baseline diversity similar to that of newly diagnosed patients, while diversity was significantly lower in partial responders and progressors. Newly diagnosed patients were reported to have lower baseline TCR diversity than healthy donors, and relapsed/refractory patients were reported to have lower baseline TCR diversity still. Diversity was lower in patients who began nivolumab less than 1 year after ASCT, so these patients were left out of later analyses to avoid confounding by immune reconstitution. The study covered only a single clinical trial cohort, and the causes of the repertoire differences, possibly disease activity or prior therapy, were still not defined.

Concerning this clone: The target of this receptor is not known. The input lacks base qualities; no much larger clone sits a single base away.

The Qiagen DNeasy kit was used to extract genomic DNA from unsorted PBMCs and from the negatively selected CD4+ and CD8+ fractions. TCR beta CDR3 regions were subjected to amplification by immunoSEQ multiplex PCR with primers that anneal to V and J segments. A synthetic immune receptor repertoire was used to minimize amplification bias, and any remaining bias was removed computationally after sequencing. Concerning the study's data processing: Custom Python scripts were used to quantify repertoire diversity as the Shannon entropy index. Unsorted, CD4+ and CD8+ repertoires were analyzed separately, except for combined analyses in which CD4+ and CD8+ sequences were merged in silico. Clonal expansion was defined as at least a 2-fold frequency increase after treatment relative to C1D1, with a pseudocount of 0.5 for undetected baseline clones. Clones with 0 or 1 copy at C1D1 were defined as singleton clones, while clones with 2 or more copies were defined as non-singleton clones. Clones expanded in unsorted samples were labelled as CD4+, CD8+ or unknown by matching protein sequences in sorted samples from the same patient. Diversity changes from C1D1 to C4D1 were tested in paired samples using Wilcoxon tests. The table comes from immuneACCESS by way of TCRdb, which keeps in-frame sequences with V and J called. Part of the clones is missing from these tables; in studies checked, under half for an unresolved V gene and the rest for unknown reasons. V and J calls and clone size follow that table, whereas D and trimming were derived from the DNA. The sample records about 13,000 clones, 82% of which are singletons. The ten largest account for around 4% of the sample.

Counted from cysteine to phenylalanine, this CDR3 has 15 amino acids. Only CDR3 DNA is held: 45 bases, read in frame from base 1. The germline V gene encodes CDR1 LNHDA and CDR2 SQIVND (reference sequence). Ends trimmed: V by 7 bases, J by 3 bases; bases unmatched to a gene: 8. Per the publication, the time point label means: cycle 1 day 1 (C1D1), immediately before nivolumab initiation. Relapse after autologous stem cell transplantation had occurred in all trial patients, and cohorts A, B and C were distinguished by prior brentuximab vedotin exposure. A total of more than 55 patients with relapsed/refractory classical Hodgkin lymphoma made up the trial cohort, and each patient's best overall response was complete response, partial response or progressive disease. In the multi-cohort phase II CheckMate 205 trial, trial patients received single-agent nivolumab. An independent review committee assessed best overall response by applying the 2007 International Working Group response criteria. Trial PBMCs were collected just before the start of nivolumab (C1D1) and during therapy at cycle 2 day 1 and cycle 4 day 1. Peripheral blood was collected in 8 mL Vacutainer Cell Preparation Tubes, from which PBMCs were isolated by centrifugation and then cryopreserved.

The receptor was derived from a human donor with classical Hodgkin lymphoma. Rearrangement joined TRBV19 to TRBJ1-5; TRBD1 aligns with 8 central bases. The source was peripheral blood mononuclear cells (PBMCs), collected at baseline. The sequenced DNA is TGTGCCAGTACGGTCAGGGGGCTTAACAATCAGCCCCAGCATTTT. Its protein reads: CASTVRGLNNQPQHF.